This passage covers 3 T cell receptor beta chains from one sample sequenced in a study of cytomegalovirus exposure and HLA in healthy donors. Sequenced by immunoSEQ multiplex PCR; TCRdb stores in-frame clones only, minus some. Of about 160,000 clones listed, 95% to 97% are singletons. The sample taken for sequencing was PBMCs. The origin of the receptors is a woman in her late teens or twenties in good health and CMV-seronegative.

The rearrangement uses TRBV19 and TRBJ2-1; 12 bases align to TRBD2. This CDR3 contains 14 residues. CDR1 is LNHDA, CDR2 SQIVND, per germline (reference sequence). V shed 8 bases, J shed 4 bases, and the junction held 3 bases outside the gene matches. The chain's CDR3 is CASETSGGYNEQFF. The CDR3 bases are TGTGCCAGTGAGACTAGCGGGGGATACAATGAGCAGTTCTTC.

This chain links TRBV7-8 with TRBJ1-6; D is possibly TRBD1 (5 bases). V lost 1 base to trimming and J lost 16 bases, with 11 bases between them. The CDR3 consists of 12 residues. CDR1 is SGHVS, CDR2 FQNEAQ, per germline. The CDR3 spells CASSLVLDSLHF. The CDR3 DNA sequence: TGTGCCAGCAGCTTAGTCCTCGACAGTCTCCACTTT. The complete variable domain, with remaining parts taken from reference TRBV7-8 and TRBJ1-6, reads GAGVSQSPRYKVAKRGQDVALRCDPISGHVSLFWYQQALGQGPEFLTYFQNEAQLDKSGLPSDRFFAERPEGSVSTLKIQRTQQEDSAVYLCASSLVLDSLHFGNGTRLTVT.

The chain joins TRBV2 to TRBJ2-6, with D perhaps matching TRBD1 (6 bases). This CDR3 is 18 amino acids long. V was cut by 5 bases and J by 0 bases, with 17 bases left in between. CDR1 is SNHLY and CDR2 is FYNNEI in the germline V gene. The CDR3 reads CASSRFPGQHSGANVLTF. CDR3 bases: TGTGCCAGCAGTCGTTTTCCGGGACAACACTCTGGGGCCAACGTCCTGACTTTC.